The clone carrying this TCR beta chain was counted between two and nine times. The antigen is undetermined. The CDR3 runs 15 residues. Germline V gene lookup returns CDR1 SGHVS and CDR2 FNYEAQ. Trimming at V came to 5 bases and at J to 4 bases, leaving 10 bases not matched to a gene. The sample belongs to a study of post-analysis software for immune sequencing data. Study background: Courses of disease covered relapsing-remitting, secondary progressive and progressive-relapsing multiple sclerosis. Whole-study findings and limits: Significantly lower normalized Chao1 diversity was found in patients with multiple sclerosis relative to controls. Controls showed lower frequencies than patients for 5 or 6 TRBV segments, and TRBV5-6, TRBV5-1 and TRBV20-1 were among these. The authors found that F measure strongly co-clustered same-batch samples.

The TCR beta cDNA libraries contained unique molecular identifiers. TCRdb processed the PCR reads anew with MiXCR; each CDR3 protein has one entry. The data show 700,000 to 900,000 distinct CDR3 sequences, more than 45% seen once. The sequencing sample was made of blood. This sequence joins TRBV7-6 and TRBJ2-5, with 7 bases that match TRBD1. The TCR sequence derives from a girl aged 5-17 years with multiple sclerosis. The CDR3 nucleotides are TGTGCCAGCAGCCTCCGGGACAGCGGCCCAGAGACCCAGTACTTC. Encoded protein: CASSLRDSGPETQYF.